These 21 T cell receptor beta chains were sequenced from one sample in a study of blood T cell repertoires in COVID-19. TCRdb's copy holds only in-frame clones and misses some; the assay was immunoSEQ multiplex PCR. The table has around 40,000 clones, 89% seen once; the top ten hold approximately 21%. Sequenced input: peripheral blood. These receptors all stem from a man aged 50 or older with active COVID-19.

A word on this clone: This same CDR3 is encoded by further DNA sequences in the sample. The chain joins TRBV10-2 to TRBJ2-3, with D possibly matching TRBD1 (6 bases). There are 14 residues in the CDR3. Germline V gene sequence: CDR1 WSHSY, CDR2 SAAADI. Trimming removed 6 bases from V and 2 bases from J, with 12 bases in between. CDR3 loop: CASRDGTNTDTQYF. As DNA, the CDR3 is TGCGCCAGCAGAGACGGGACAAACACAGATACGCAGTATTTT.

This sequence joins TRBV11-2 and TRBJ2-7, with 8 bases matching TRBD2. With 2 bases clipped from V and 0 bases from J, the junction kept 6 bases outside the gene matches. The CDR3 runs 16 residues. Germline lookup yields CDR1 SGHAT and CDR2 FQNNGV. As DNA, the CDR3 is TGTGCCAGCAGCTTAATCCGCGGGAGGAACTCCTACGAGCAGTACTTC. Residues: CASSLIRGRNSYEQYF.

The rearrangement joins TRBV12-3 or TRBV12-4 to TRBJ1-1; D may be TRBD1 (5 bases). V lost 3 bases and J 4 bases, leaving 9 bases between the germline ends. The CDR3 contains 13 residues. This chain's CDR3 is CASSFAGPTEAFF. In DNA form, the CDR3 reads TGTGCCAGCAGTTTCGCAGGGCCCACTGAAGCTTTCTTT.

The rearrangement links TRBV6-5 to TRBJ1-6; D is unclear. Germline loops: CDR1 MNHEY, CDR2 SVGAGI. Trimming removed 6 bases at V and 8 bases at J, with 8 bases between. This CDR3 is built from 12 residues. CDR3 in DNA: TGTGCCAGCAGCCCACTTGATTCACCCCTCCACTTT. Protein product: CASSPLDSPLHF.

The V gene is TRBV7-9, the J gene TRBJ2-5, with TRBD2 identical over 10 bases. CDR3 length: 14 residues. With V trimmed by 8 bases and J by 4 bases, 7 bases remained unmatched. Germline-derived CDR1 and CDR2 are SEHNR and FQNEAQ (reference sequence). CDR3 sequence (DNA): TGTGCCAGCCTCCACAGCGGGAGGGGAGAGACCCAGTACTTC. Protein sequence: CASLHSGRGETQYF.

This clone has just one count. The chain joins TRBV4-3 to TRBJ2-2, with D tentatively TRBD2 (5 bases). CDR3 size: 14 residues. Germline assignment: CDR1 LGHNA and CDR2 YSLEER. Trimming cost V 1 base and J 4 bases, with 7 bases left between them. CDR3 in DNA: TGCGCCAGCAGCCAAGTGGGGAGCACCGGGGAGCTGTTTTTT. Translated: CASSQVGSTGELFF.

This clone was recorded once. The V gene is TRBV7-9, the J gene TRBJ1-1, with 8 nucleotides matching TRBD1. In germline, CDR1 is SEHNR, CDR2 FQNEAQ (reference sequence). Germline trimming cut 1 base from V and 5 bases from J; bases unmatched to any gene: 3. The CDR3 runs 14 residues. CDR3 sequence reads: CASSLGTGRTEAFF. In DNA, the CDR3 is TGTGCCAGCAGCTTAGGGACAGGGAGGACTGAAGCTTTCTTT.

The rearrangement uses TRBV2 and TRBJ2-1, with 8 positions matching TRBD2. CDR3 size: 18 residues. The germline CDR1 and CDR2 sequences are SNHLY and FYNNEI. V lost 5 bases to trimming and J lost 5 bases; unmatched junction nucleotides: 17. CDR3 bases: TGTGCCAGCAGTATGAGGGGACTAGAACAGTACGGGGACAATGAGCAGTTCTTC. As protein: CASSMRGLEQYGDNEQFF.

The chain carries TRBV19 and TRBJ2-7, with a tentative D call TRBD1 (5 bases). CDR3 length: 12 amino acids. Germline V gene sequence: CDR1 LNHDA, CDR2 SQIVND (reference sequence). V lost 8 bases, J lost 2 bases, and 10 bases lay in between. The DNA for the CDR3 is TGTGCCAGTCAGGACACCCCCTACGAGCAGTACTTC. The encoded protein is CASQDTPYEQYF. Full variable domain (missing parts from reference TRBV19 and TRBJ2-7): DGGITQSPKYLFRKEGQNVTLSCEQNLNHDAMYWYRQDPGQGLRLIYYSQIVNDFQKGDIAEGYSVSREKKESFPLTVTSAQKNPTAFYLCASQDTPYEQYFGPGTRLTVT.

The rearrangement joins TRBV14 to TRBJ1-1; TRBD1 matches at 7 bases. CDR3 size: 14 residues. The junction had 5 bases not matched to a gene; V was cut back by 3 bases and J by 4 bases. Germline CDR1 reads SGHDN; CDR2 reads FVKESK. CDR3 sequence (DNA): TGTGCCAGCAGCCAGGACAGGATTGCCACTGAAGCTTTCTTT. Amino acid sequence: CASSQDRIATEAFF.

This clone was seen a handful of times. The rearrangement uses TRBV19 and TRBJ2-7, with 7 bases aligning to TRBD2. This CDR3 region has 15 residues. Germline CDR1 reads LNHDA; CDR2 reads SQIVND (reference sequence). Germline trimming cut 2 bases from V and 3 bases from J; bases unmatched to any gene: 7. The chain's CDR3 is CASSIFHRGSYEQYF. CDR3 in DNA: TGTGCCAGTAGTATATTCCACCGCGGGAGCTACGAGCAGTACTTC.

This chain connects TRBV30 to TRBJ2-6; D may be TRBD1 (6 bases). CDR3 length equals 16 residues. V was pared by 3 bases and J by 0 bases, with 12 bases between. From germline, CDR1 is GTSNPN and CDR2 SVGIG (reference sequence). In DNA form, the CDR3 reads TGTGCCTGGAGGCCGGGACACTCCTCTGGGGCCAACGTCCTGACTTTC. It encodes CAWRPGHSSGANVLTF.

V is TRBV19 and J is TRBJ2-1; the D gene is possibly TRBD2 (6 bases). In germline, CDR1 is LNHDA, CDR2 SQIVND (reference sequence). The CDR3 loop spans 12 amino acids. The V end was cut by 5 bases, the J end by 15 bases, with 17 bases between. DNA of the CDR3: TGTGCCAGTAGTTCGACCGGGACTTTTCTGTTCTTC. Translation: CASSSTGTFLFF. The variable domain in full, with the rest retrieved from reference TRBV19 and TRBJ2-1, is DGGITQSPKYLFRKEGQNVTLSCEQNLNHDAMYWYRQDPGQGLRLIYYSQIVNDFQKGDIAEGYSVSREKKESFPLTVTSAQKNPTAFYLCASSSTGTFLFFGPGTRLTVL.

V and J are TRBV18 and TRBJ2-3, with 10 bases lining up with TRBD1. Per the germline V gene, CDR1 is KGHSH and CDR2 is LQKENI. V shed 6 bases, J shed 1 base, and the junction held 7 bases outside the gene matches. This CDR3 comprises 16 residues. In nucleotides, the CDR3 is TGTGCCAGCTCCCCGGACAGGGGGTTTGGCACAGATACGCAGTATTTT. Protein: CASSPDRGFGTDTQYF.

This clone has just a few counts. V usage is TRBV7-9 and J usage is TRBJ2-7, with 8 bases identical to TRBD2. Germline CDR1 is SEHNR and CDR2 is FQNEAQ (reference sequence). The CDR3 covers 16 residues. Germline trimming cut 4 bases from V and 4 bases from J; bases unmatched to any gene: 12. The CDR3 region is CASSSPVGLAGYEQYF. The CDR3 DNA reads as TGTGCCAGCAGCTCCCCCGTGGGGCTAGCGGGTTACGAGCAGTACTTC.

The genes are TRBV18 and TRBJ2-2; 11 bases map to TRBD1. Per the germline V gene, CDR1 is KGHSH and CDR2 is LQKENI. V was clipped by 0 bases and J by 6 bases; unmatched bases: 0. CDR3 length equals 15 residues. The DNA of the CDR3 is TGTGCCAGCTCACCACCGGACAGGGGGCCCGGGGAGCTGTTTTTT. As protein: CASSPPDRGPGELFF. The full variable domain, its missing parts supplied by reference TRBV18 and TRBJ2-2, is NAGVMQNPRHLVRRRGQEARLRCSPMKGHSHVYWYRQLPEEGLKFMVYLQKENIIDESGMPKERFSAEFPKEGPSILRIQQVVRGDSAAYFCASSPPDRGPGELFFGEGSRLTVL.

The V gene is TRBV3-1 (or the pseudogene TRBV3-2), the J gene TRBJ2-7; 12 positions agree with TRBD2. V was pared by 8 bases and J by 7 bases, with 3 bases of the junction left unmatched. Germline V gene data show CDR1 as LGHDT and CDR2 as YNNKEL (reference sequence). The CDR3 is 12 residues long. The CDR3 sequence: CASGLAGGEQYF. The CDR3 DNA reads as TGTGCCAGCGGCCTAGCGGGAGGGGAGCAGTACTTC.

The chain carries TRBV15 and TRBJ1-2; no definite D call. The CDR3 length is 13 residues. V lost 8 bases and J lost 5, with 15 bases in between. Germline-derived CDR1 and CDR2 are LNHNV and YYDKDF (reference sequence). As DNA, the CDR3 is TGTGCCACCGCATTTTCGGGGAAGTATGGCTACACCTTC. Residues: CATAFSGKYGYTF.

The chain employs TRBV7-9 and TRBJ2-7; 9 bases line up with TRBD1. V was clipped by 5 bases and J by 0 bases; unmatched bases: 14. The CDR3 length is 18 residues. Germline lookup yields CDR1 SEHNR and CDR2 FQNEAQ (reference sequence). The CDR3 is CASSPRPGTGILSYEQYF. In nucleotides, the CDR3 is TGTGCCAGCAGCCCTCGTCCCGGGACAGGGATCCTCTCCTACGAGCAGTACTTC.

The rearrangement uses TRBV30 and TRBJ1-1; D unresolved. Germline lookup yields CDR1 GTSNPN and CDR2 SVGIG (reference sequence). V gave up 2 bases and J gave up 0 bases, with 7 bases separating them. The CDR3 is 13 residues long. Written as DNA, the CDR3 is TGTGCCTGGAGTTCGACTGTGAACACTGAAGCTTTCTTT. This translates into CAWSSTVNTEAFF.

The chain employs TRBV7-9 and TRBJ1-1; D possibly corresponds to TRBD1 (6 bases). The CDR3 covers 12 residues. Germline CDR1 is SEHNR and CDR2 is FQNEAQ (reference sequence). Trimming removed 3 bases from V and 12 bases from J, with 14 bases in between. The CDR3 nucleotides read TGTGCCAGCAGCTTTCGACAGGAGAGGTCTTTCTTT. Protein: CASSFRQERSFF.